This T cell receptor (beta chain) was recovered during a study of blood T cell repertoires in COVID-19. Overall study: The study drew acute and convalescent COVID-19 samples from the United States, Italy and Spain.

Original data processing: Amplification of reference gene primers was used by the study to estimate nucleated cell counts. Profiled with immunoSEQ multiplex PCR; TCRdb holds only in-frame clones, not every one. The V and J calls and the clone size are those of that table, but D and trimming were determined from the DNA. Of 60,000 to 70,000 clones detected, around 86% appear once; the ten largest clones hold approximately 16%. The table lists this clone with a count of one. Material for sequencing was peripheral blood. The source is a man aged 35 to 55 with COVID-19, enrolled during active disease.

In nucleotides, the CDR3 is TGCGCCAGCAGCTTGGGGGGCCCCCAAGAGACCCAGTACTTC. Protein product: CASSLGGPQETQYF. The chain carries TRBV5-1 and TRBJ2-5; D is possibly TRBD1 (5 bases). V lost 0 bases and J lost 1, with 7 bases in between. Looked up from germline, CDR1 is SGHRS and CDR2 is YFSETQ. This CDR3 has 14 residues. Full variable domain (missing parts from reference TRBV5-1 and TRBJ2-5): KAGVTQTPRYLIKTRGQQVTLSCSPISGHRSVSWYQQTPGQGLQFLFEYFSETQRNKGNFPGRFSGRQFSNSRSEMNVSTLELGDSALYLCASSLGGPQETQYFGPGTRLLVL.